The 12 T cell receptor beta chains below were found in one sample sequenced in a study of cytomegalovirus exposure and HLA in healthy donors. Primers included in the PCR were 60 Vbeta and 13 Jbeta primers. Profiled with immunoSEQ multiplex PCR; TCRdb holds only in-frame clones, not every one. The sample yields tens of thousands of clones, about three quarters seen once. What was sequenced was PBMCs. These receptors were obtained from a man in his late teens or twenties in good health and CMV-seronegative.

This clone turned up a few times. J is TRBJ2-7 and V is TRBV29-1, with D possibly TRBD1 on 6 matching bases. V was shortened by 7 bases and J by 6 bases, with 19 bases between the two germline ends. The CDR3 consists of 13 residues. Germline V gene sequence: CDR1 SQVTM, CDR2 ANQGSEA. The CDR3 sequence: CSAQIRGISEQYF. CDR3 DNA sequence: TGCAGCGCCCAGATAAGGGGGATCAGCGAGCAGTACTTC.

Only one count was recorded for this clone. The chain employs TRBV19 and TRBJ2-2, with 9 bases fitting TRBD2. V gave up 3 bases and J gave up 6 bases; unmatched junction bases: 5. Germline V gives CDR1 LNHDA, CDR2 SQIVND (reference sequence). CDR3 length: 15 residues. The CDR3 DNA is TGTGCCAGTAGTATTAATGGCGGGGGGGCCGGGGAGCTGTTTTTT. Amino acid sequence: CASSINGGGAGELFF.

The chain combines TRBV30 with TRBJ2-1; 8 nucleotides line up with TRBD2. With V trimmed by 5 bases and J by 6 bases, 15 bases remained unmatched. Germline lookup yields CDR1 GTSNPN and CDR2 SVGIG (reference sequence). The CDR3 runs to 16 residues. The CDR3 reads CAWGWGVTGGFNEQFF. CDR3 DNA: TGTGCCTGGGGCTGGGGAGTAACGGGGGGGTTCAATGAGCAGTTCTTC.

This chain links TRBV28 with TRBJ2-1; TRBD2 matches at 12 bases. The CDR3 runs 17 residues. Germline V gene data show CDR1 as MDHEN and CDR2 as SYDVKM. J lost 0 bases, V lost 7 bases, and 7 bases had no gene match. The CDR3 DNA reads TGTGCCAGCAAGCTAGCGGGGGGGCCAGGCTCCTACAATGAGCAGTTCTTC. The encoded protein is CASKLAGGPGSYNEQFF.

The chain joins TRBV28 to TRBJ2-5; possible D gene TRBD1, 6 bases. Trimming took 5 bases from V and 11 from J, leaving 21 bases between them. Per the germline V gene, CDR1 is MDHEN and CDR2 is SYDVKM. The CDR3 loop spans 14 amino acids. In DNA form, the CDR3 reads TGTGCCAGCAGTCTCAGGGGTAGGCGACCCTATCAGTACTTC. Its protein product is CASSLRGRRPYQYF.

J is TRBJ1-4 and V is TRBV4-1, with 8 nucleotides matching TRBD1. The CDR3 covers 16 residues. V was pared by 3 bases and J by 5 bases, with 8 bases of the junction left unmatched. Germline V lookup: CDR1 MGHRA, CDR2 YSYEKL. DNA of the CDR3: TGCGCCAGCAGCCACTTCGGGACAGGCTCAAATGAAAAACTGTTTTTT. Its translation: CASSHFGTGSNEKLFF.

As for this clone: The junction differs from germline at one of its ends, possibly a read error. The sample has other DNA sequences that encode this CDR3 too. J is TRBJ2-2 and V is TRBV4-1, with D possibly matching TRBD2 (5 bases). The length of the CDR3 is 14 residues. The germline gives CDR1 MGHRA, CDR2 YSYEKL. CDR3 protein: CASSQPRSSGELFF. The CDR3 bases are TGCGCCAGCAGCCAACCGCGTAGTTCCGGGGAGCTATTTTTT.

The CDR3 is CASSLVGGQSNQPQHF. The CDR3 DNA sequence: TGTGCCAGCAGCTTAGTTGGGGGACAGAGCAATCAGCCCCAGCATTTT. The V gene is TRBV7-2, the J gene TRBJ1-5; 7 nucleotides align to TRBD1. The junction had 4 bases not matched to a gene; V was cut back by 1 base and J by 1 base. The CDR3 totals 16 residues. Germline CDR1 and CDR2: SGHTA and FQGNSA.

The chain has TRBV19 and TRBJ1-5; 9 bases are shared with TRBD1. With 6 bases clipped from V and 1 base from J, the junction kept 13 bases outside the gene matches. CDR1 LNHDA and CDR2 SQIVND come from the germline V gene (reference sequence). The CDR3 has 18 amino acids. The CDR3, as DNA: TGTGCCAGTAGAGGGTCCGGGACAGGGTTTAGGAGCAATCAGCCCCAGCATTTT. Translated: CASRGSGTGFRSNQPQHF.

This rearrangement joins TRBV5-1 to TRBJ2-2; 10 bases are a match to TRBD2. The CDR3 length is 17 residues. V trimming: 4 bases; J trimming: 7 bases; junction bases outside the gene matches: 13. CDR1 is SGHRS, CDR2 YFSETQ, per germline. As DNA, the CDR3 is TGCGCCAGCAGCCTGCCCGATTGGTGGACTAGCGGCGGGGAGCTGTTTTTT. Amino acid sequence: CASSLPDWWTSGGELFF.

The CDR3 nucleotides read TGTGCCAGTGGGGGACTAGCGGGGGCCTACAATGAGCAGTTCTTC. The encoded protein is CASGGLAGAYNEQFF. The J gene is TRBJ2-1, the V gene TRBV2, with 14 nucleotides matching TRBD2. This CDR3 region has 15 residues. V lost 9 bases to trimming and J lost 2 bases; unmatched junction nucleotides: 3. CDR1 and CDR2 (germline): SNHLY, FYNNEI.

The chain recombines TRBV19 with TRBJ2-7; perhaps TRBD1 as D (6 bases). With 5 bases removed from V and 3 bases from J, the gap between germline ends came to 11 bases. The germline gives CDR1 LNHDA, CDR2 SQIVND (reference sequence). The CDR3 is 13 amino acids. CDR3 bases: TGTGCCAGTAGTTCGGCGGACAGCTACGAGCAGTACTTC. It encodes CASSSADSYEQYF.